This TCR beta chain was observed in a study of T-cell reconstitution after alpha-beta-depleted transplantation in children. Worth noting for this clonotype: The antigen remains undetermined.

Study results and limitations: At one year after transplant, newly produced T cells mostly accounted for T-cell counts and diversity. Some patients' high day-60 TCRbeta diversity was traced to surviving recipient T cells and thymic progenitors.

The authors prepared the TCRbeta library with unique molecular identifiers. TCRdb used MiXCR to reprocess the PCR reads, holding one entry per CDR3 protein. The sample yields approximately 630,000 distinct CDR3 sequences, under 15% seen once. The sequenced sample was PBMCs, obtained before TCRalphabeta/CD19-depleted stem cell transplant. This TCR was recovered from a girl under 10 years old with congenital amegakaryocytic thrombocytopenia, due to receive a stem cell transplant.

CDR3 DNA: TGCGCCAGCCAGAGGGGCGGTAATGAAAAACTGTTTTTT. Translation: CASQRGGNEKLFF. The chain employs TRBV10-2 and TRBJ1-4, with D perhaps matching TRBD1 (5 bases). Germline V lookup: CDR1 WSHSY, CDR2 SAAADI. This CDR3 contains 13 residues. V was shortened by 8 bases and J by 4 bases, with 11 bases between the two germline ends.